One T cell receptor (beta chain) is described in this entry. Its antigen is unknown. The ends lost 0 bases at V and 2 bases at J; junction bases unmatched: 8. CDR1 SGHRS and CDR2 YFSETQ come from the germline V gene. The CDR3 loop spans 17 amino acids. These data are taken from a study of response to subunit inactivated influenza vaccine. Notes on the study in general: It was suggested by the authors that few new T cells are recruited by each seasonal influenza vaccination.

In TCRdb, the RT-PCR reads were re-called with MiXCR into one record per CDR3 protein. Among a few hundred thousand distinct CDR3 sequences listed, roughly an eighth were seen once. The chain couples TRBV5-1 to TRBJ2-3, with 8 bases identical to TRBD2. The TCR was taken from a man aged 45-65 years who received an inactivated influenza vaccine. The material sequenced was non-naive T cells sorted from PBMCs, taken less than 15 days before vaccination. CDR3 sequence reads: CASSLEAGGGYTDTQYF. The CDR3 nucleotides are TGCGCCAGCAGCTTGGAGGCCGGGGGGGGGTACACAGATACGCAGTATTTT.